This T cell receptor beta chain was sequenced for a study of cytomegalovirus exposure and HLA in healthy donors. General study findings and limits: Near-uniform donor sequencing depth was presumed by presence/absence analyses. A prior analysis recorded that most TCR beta V segments were productive about 87% or about 30% of the time.

As concerns this clone: Its antigen remains unidentified.

Both 60 Vbeta primers and 13 Jbeta primers went into the PCR. Original processing notes: A later analysis tallied 87 million or so unique TCR beta chains, around 12 million of them shared. Produced via immunoSEQ multiplex PCR; TCRdb's table is partial and in-frame only. D and trimming were read from the DNA, whereas the V and J calls and clone size are those reported in that table. The sample consists of more than 95,000 clones, about 70% of them appearing once. Sequencing was carried out using PBMCs. The TCR sequence derives from a man aged 30-40 years in good health and CMV-seronegative.

The CDR3 nucleotides read TGCGCCAGCAGCCCTACCCGCACCCAGGGGGTAGGCACTGAAGCTTTCTTT. Translated, it gives CASSPTRTQGVGTEAFF. The chain is built from TRBV4-3 and TRBJ1-1; TRBD1 aligns across 7 bases. The CDR3 has 17 amino acids. Germline V gene data show CDR1 as LGHNA and CDR2 as YSLEER. The V segment lost 4 bases and the J segment 4 bases; nucleotides outside the gene matches: 15.